This T cell receptor (beta chain) originates from a study of cytomegalovirus exposure and HLA in healthy donors. Study findings and constraints: The tendency of first-cohort TCR clusters to co-occur in the approximately 110 validation repertoires was the finding of a later analysis.

Some clones are missing from TCRdb's copy, which holds only in-frame ones; the method was immunoSEQ multiplex PCR. This sample has under 250,000 clones, with approximately 82% found just once. Only one count was recorded for this clone. Its antigen is as yet unknown. Germline-derived CDR1 and CDR2 are MNHEY and SVGAGI. The CDR3 sequence is 15 residues long. Trimming left V 5 bases short and J 0 bases short, with 10 bases between. Sequencing was done on a sample of PBMCs. The chain combines TRBV6-5 with TRBJ1-4; D is uncertain. This receptor was identified in a woman in her late teens or twenties in good health and CMV-seronegative. The CDR3 bases are TGTGCCAGCAGTCCCCTTACCACAACTAATGAAAAACTGTTTTTT. Protein: CASSPLTTTNEKLFF.